This TCR beta chain stems from a study of blood T cell repertoires in COVID-19 (dated by TCRdb to 2020 to 2021). Notes on the research overall: Samples from collaborators originated in the United States, Italy and Spain and spanned both the acute and convalescent phases of COVID-19. The prospective study material was composed of cDNA or gDNA derived from T cells, B-cell-depleted T cells, or PBMCs. Deeply sampled blood TCRbeta repertoires from subjects exposed to, actively infected with, or recovered from COVID-19 were included in the dataset. The repertoires were released in a freely available public database meant as a resource for research on the immune response to SARS-CoV-2. Samples came from the ongoing ImmuneRACE study (first 160 participants) plus 1,254 subjects from 6 global collaborators. The sample metadata nearly always contained a de-identified subject ID, COVID-19 status, age in years and sex. Where available, HLA class I and class II types were taken from metadata supplied by the sample provider and were not determined by assay-based typing. What the study reported, not specific to this receptor: The amount of clinical and demographic metadata varied by source and participant and was provided uncurated.

TCRbeta CDR3 regions were amplified from genomic DNA by means of the immunoSEQ Assay, a bias-controlled multiplex PCR. On the authors' methods: The number of nucleated cells in each sample was estimated from the amplification of reference gene primers within the assay. To quantify the absolute abundance of each unique TCRbeta CDR3 rearrangement, sequence reads were collapsed and filtered. For each sample, productive Simpson clonality was calculated by taking the square root of Simpson's diversity index across productive rearrangements. TCRdb took this table from immuneACCESS and kept in-frame rearrangements with V and J called. Such tables lack part of the clones; where checked against another copy, unresolved V genes explain under half of the gap, and the rest is unexplained. V, J and clone size derive from that table, while D and trimming were established from the DNA sequence. This sample holds some 120,000 clones; around 90% were observed only once. The leading ten clones occupy around 2.1% of the sample.

The CDR3 goes from the cysteine to the valine over 15 residues. Just the 45-base CDR3 DNA is kept, in frame starting at base 1. In Seattle, one collaborating source enrolled patients while the infection was active and tracked those patients longitudinally over the course of disease. Collaborating institutions collected whole blood in K2EDTA tubes following their own protocols. For TCRbeta analysis, collaborators shipped samples as frozen whole blood, isolated PBMCs, or DNA extracted from either of those sample types. This clone was observed a single time. Its antigen remains undetermined. The sample holds no much larger clone one base away, and base qualities are not on file.

The clonotype was recovered from a man over 45 with COVID-19, enrolled during active disease. The chain is made from TRBV21-1 and TRBJ2-7; TRBD1 was called by the table and not checked on the DNA. TRBV21-1 is deemed a pseudogene. Sequencing was carried out using peripheral blood. The DNA sequence is TGTGCCAGCTATCCGGGACAGGGGAACTCCTACGAGCAGTACGTC. This sequence encodes CASYPGQGNSYEQYV.